This T cell receptor beta chain was found in a study of CD8 T cells in ankylosing spondylitis (TCRdb year 2017). Describing the broader study: The study profiled T cell receptor beta repertoires in healthy donors and ankylosing spondylitis patients to find disease-linked TCR variants. The full study cohort was made up of approximately 24 ankylosing spondylitis patients and approximately 100 healthy donors. Peripheral blood was sampled, and synovial fluid was also collected from ankylosing spondylitis patients.

Results the study describes overall, beyond this receptor: According to the report, matched synovial fluid samples from ankylosing spondylitis patients were significantly enriched for the disease-linked clones. Some TCR beta motif variants had previously been reported in synovial fluid and blood of reactive arthritis patients, which suggested common disease-initiation mechanisms. A CD8+ phenotype was shown by the disease-linked clones, which were found at relatively low frequencies in peripheral blood. A TCR beta motif of about eight highly homologous amino acid variants appeared characteristic of blood from ankylosing spondylitis patients.

TCRdb shows the sequencer as Illumina HiSeq 2500. TCR beta libraries were prepared by quantitative 5'-RACE with molecular barcodes. The paper's data handling went like this. Disease-linked TCR variants were identified with a new computational method built on a probabilistic model of VDJ rearrangement. TCRdb's own reprocessing of the public reads used fastp at Q25 and MiXCR and kept productive beta chains. Each CDR3 protein gets just one entry, which takes the most common genes and DNA from the rows behind it. The V and J calls follow TCRdb's processing rather than the paper's. The sample table holds some 220,000 distinct CDR3 sequences, of which around 8% were seen once. In total, the top ten clones hold about 5% of the sample. This clonotype was observed a handful of times. This receptor's antigen is unknown. No clone much larger than this one lies a single base away; base qualities are absent. V is clipped by 0 bases and J by 1 base, and the sequence between their germline boundaries is 10 bases long. The CDR3 contains 15 residues, cysteine and phenylalanine counted. Only the CDR3 DNA is retained, 45 bases long and in frame from the first base. Looking up the germline V gene yields CDR1 LGHNA and CDR2 YSLEER.

This chain joins TRBV4-3 to TRBJ2-7, with an unclear D gene assignment. Sequencing was done on a sample of blood, either unsorted or a sorted T cell fraction (not recorded which). This TCR came from a female donor with ankylosing spondylitis or in good health (not recorded which). The CDR3 reads CASSQDPSRSYEQYF. The DNA sequence reads TGCGCCAGCAGCCAAGATCCCTCCAGATCCTACGAGCAGTACTTC.